The 28 T cell receptor beta chains below all came from one sample that was sequenced in a study of blood T cell repertoires in COVID-19. The repertoire was sequenced with immunoSEQ multiplex PCR; TCRdb's copy has only in-frame clones and lacks some. The data hold approximately 300,000 clones, with roughly 83% observed a single time. Sequencing was performed on peripheral blood. These receptors came from a woman aged 45-65 years with acute or convalescent COVID-19.

This chain uses TRBV20-1 with TRBJ2-1; D possibly corresponds to TRBD2 (5 bases). V was pared by 3 bases and J by 3 bases, with 9 bases between. There are 13 residues in the CDR3. In germline, CDR1 is DFQATT, CDR2 SNEGSKA (reference sequence). The CDR3 nucleotides are TGCAGTGCTAGTATCGCGGGCTACAATGAGCAGTTCTTC. It translates to CSASIAGYNEQFF.

The sample holds a few counts of this clone. The chain carries TRBV2 and TRBJ1-1, with 7 bases identical to TRBD1. J gave up 7 bases and V 7 bases, and 12 bases lay outside the gene matches. The CDR3 extends over 14 amino acids. CDR1 and CDR2 (germline): SNHLY, FYNNEI. CDR3 loop: CASNIGGGEREAFF. The CDR3 nucleotides are TGTGCCAGCAATATCGGAGGGGGCGAGCGTGAAGCTTTCTTT. Drawing the rest from reference TRBV2 and TRBJ1-1, the complete variable domain is EPEVTQTPSHQVTQMGQEVILRCVPISNHLYFYWYRQILGQKVEFLVSFYNNEISEKSEIFDDQFSVERPDGSNFTLKIRSTKLEDSAMYFCASNIGGGEREAFFGQGTRLTVV.

The chain couples TRBV5-1 to TRBJ1-2; no firm D call. This CDR3 is 15 amino acids long. Germline V gene data show CDR1 as SGHRS and CDR2 as YFSETQ. V was shortened by 0 bases and J by 0 bases, with 9 bases between the two germline ends. CDR3 sequence: CASSLVASANYGYTF. CDR3 nucleotides: TGCGCCAGCAGCTTGGTTGCATCAGCTAACTATGGCTACACCTTC.

The chain joins TRBV28 to TRBJ1-1, with D hard to call. The CDR3 is made up of 14 amino acids. Germline CDR1 reads MDHEN; CDR2 reads SYDVKM. V lost 3 bases to trimming and J lost 1 base, with 9 bases between them. CDR3 bases: TGTGCCAGCAGTTTCCTGACACGGAACACTGAAGCTTTCTTT. Protein product: CASSFLTRNTEAFF.

The rearrangement uses TRBV29-1 and TRBJ2-7; the match to TRBD2 covers 8 bases. The CDR3 spans 13 residues. Germline trimming cut 2 bases from V and 7 bases from J; bases unmatched to any gene: 7. Germline-derived CDR1 and CDR2 are SQVTM and ANQGSEA. CDR3: CSVEPNREGEQYF. The DNA for the CDR3 is TGCAGCGTTGAACCGAACCGGGAGGGGGAGCAGTACTTC.

This chain connects TRBV11-2 to TRBJ1-4; D unresolved. The CDR3 has 16 residues. The germline V gene has CDR1 SGHAT and CDR2 FQNNGV. Trimming took 4 bases from V and 0 from J, leaving 12 bases between them. CDR3 sequence: CASSYRRVSTNEKLFF. CDR3 nucleotides: TGTGCCAGCAGCTACCGGAGGGTGTCAACTAATGAAAAACTGTTTTTT.

There are a few counts of this clone. The rearrangement joins TRBV5-4 to TRBJ1-1; 9 bases line up with TRBD1. This CDR3 comprises 14 residues. Germline V CDR1 and CDR2: SGHNT, YYREEE (reference sequence). The V and J ends lost 1 base and 3 bases, in that order; junction bases with no gene match: 1. In nucleotides, the CDR3 is TGTGCCAGCAGCTTGAGACAGGGGGACACTGAAGCTTTCTTT. Protein sequence: CASSLRQGDTEAFF.

The V gene is TRBV7-9, the J gene TRBJ1-6, with D uncertain. V lost 5 bases and J 0 bases, leaving 11 bases between the germline ends. The germline V gene has CDR1 SEHNR and CDR2 FQNEAQ (reference sequence). The CDR3 sequence is 16 residues long. CDR3 region: CASSPEGSSYNSPLHF. CDR3 sequence (DNA): TGTGCCAGCAGCCCAGAAGGGAGCTCCTATAATTCACCCCTCCACTTT.

This chain joins TRBV20-1 and TRBJ1-2; 8 bases are shared with TRBD1. V lost 4 bases, J lost 7 bases, and 2 bases stayed unmatched. CDR3 length: 11 amino acids. Germline V CDR1 and CDR2: DFQATT, SNEGSKA (reference sequence). The CDR3 region is CSAIDRGGYTF. For the CDR3, the DNA is TGCAGTGCTATAGACAGGGGTGGCTACACCTTC.

This rearrangement joins TRBV27 to TRBJ1-1; D possibly corresponds to TRBD1 (5 bases). Trimming cost V 6 bases and J 3 bases, with 14 bases left between them. This CDR3 has 14 residues. From germline, CDR1 is MNHEY and CDR2 SMNVEV (reference sequence). CDR3: CASRVQGSHTEAFF. The CDR3 DNA follows: TGTGCCAGCAGAGTTCAGGGAAGTCACACTGAAGCTTTCTTT.

This clone was seen once. This chain links TRBV5-1 with TRBJ1-6; the match to TRBD1 covers 9 bases. The germline V gene encodes CDR1 SGHRS and CDR2 YFSETQ. Trimming removed 0 bases from V and 7 bases from J; junction bases left unmatched: 2. The CDR3 has 15 residues. DNA for the CDR3: TGCGCCAGCAGCTTGGATACAGGGGGCAATTCACCCCTCCACTTT. Its protein product is CASSLDTGGNSPLHF.

In regard to this clone: This CDR3 is also generated by other DNA sequences in the sample. The chain is built from TRBV3-1 (or the pseudogene TRBV3-2) and TRBJ1-1; perhaps TRBD1 as D (5 bases). The CDR3 loop spans 13 amino acids. Trimming pared 1 base from V and 8 bases from J, leaving 11 bases between. Germline V lookup: CDR1 LGHDT, CDR2 YNNKEL (reference sequence). The CDR3 sequence is CASSQGGTAEAFF. The CDR3 nucleotides are TGTGCCAGCAGCCAAGGGGGCACAGCCGAAGCTTTCTTT.

The CDR3, as DNA: TGCGCCAGCAGCCACCAAGGGACAGCGCAGTTAGAACTGTTTTTT. Translation gives CASSHQGTAQLELFF. V and J are TRBV4-1 and TRBJ1-4, with TRBD1 matching 7 bases. The germline V gene has CDR1 MGHRA and CDR2 YSYEKL. J lost 12 bases, V lost 3 bases, and 13 bases had no gene match. The CDR3 runs to 15 residues.

The chain couples TRBV27 to TRBJ1-6; D is perhaps TRBD1 (5 bases). Germline CDR1 is MNHEY and CDR2 is SMNVEV (reference sequence). The CDR3 is 14 residues long. V dropped 7 bases and J dropped 10 bases, with 17 bases sitting between them. CDR3 bases: TGTGCCAGCACCCTATTCCAGGGCAGCTCACCCCTCCACTTT. The encoded protein is CASTLFQGSSPLHF.

J is TRBJ1-4 and V is TRBV6-5; 9 bases align to TRBD1. CDR3 length: 15 amino acids. The germline V gene encodes CDR1 MNHEY and CDR2 SVGAGI. V lost 6 bases and J lost 4; bases outside the gene matches: 6. The CDR3 DNA is TGTGCCAGCAGCCTACTGACAGGGGGTAATGAAAAACTGTTTTTT. Protein product: CASSLLTGGNEKLFF.

The V gene is TRBV28, the J gene TRBJ1-1, with a possible D match to TRBD1 (5 bases). Looked up from germline, CDR1 is MDHEN and CDR2 is SYDVKM. The CDR3 is 13 amino acids. Trimming pared 7 bases from V and 7 bases from J, leaving 16 bases between. CDR3 loop: CASIKGGASEAFF. Written as DNA, the CDR3 is TGTGCCAGCATCAAGGGAGGGGCCAGTGAAGCTTTCTTT.

The V gene is TRBV3-1 (or the pseudogene TRBV3-2), the J gene TRBJ2-1; 9 bases are a match to TRBD2. The V gene's germline CDR1 is LGHDT and CDR2 YNNKEL (reference sequence). Trimming cost V 0 bases and J 6 bases; bases outside gene matches: 12. There are 18 residues in the CDR3. The CDR3 nucleotides read TGTGCCAGCAGCCAAGATGTGAATAGCGGGAGTAGGAGCAATGAGCAGTTCTTC. This gives the protein CASSQDVNSGSRSNEQFF.

The chain couples TRBV19 to TRBJ1-5; no reliable D call. CDR1 is LNHDA, CDR2 SQIVND, per germline (reference sequence). The ends were cut back, 6 bases at V and 9 bases at J, with 12 bases in the middle. The CDR3 contains 12 residues. The CDR3 here is CASRSRSGPQHF. The CDR3 DNA is TGTGCCAGTAGGTCACGGTCAGGGCCCCAGCATTTT.

Only one count was recorded for this clone. The rearrangement joins TRBV5-5 to TRBJ2-1, with 15 bases fitting TRBD2. V lost 2 bases and J lost 11; bases outside the gene matches: 2. This CDR3 comprises 14 residues. Germline V gives CDR1 SGHKS, CDR2 YYEKEE (reference sequence). This CDR3 is CASSFGLAGGQQFF. CDR3 in DNA: TGTGCCAGCAGCTTCGGACTAGCGGGAGGGCAGCAGTTCTTC.

The CDR3 spells CSVSVTEAFF. CDR3 DNA sequence: TGCAGCGTTTCGGTCACTGAAGCTTTCTTT. The V call is TRBV29-1, the J call TRBJ1-1; no definite D call. The CDR3 spans 10 residues. The germline gives CDR1 SQVTM, CDR2 ANQGSEA. The V gene lost 5 bases and the J gene lost 4 bases, with 5 bases spanning the gap.

J is TRBJ2-2 and V is TRBV19, with D maybe TRBD2 (5 bases). Germline V gene data show CDR1 as LNHDA and CDR2 as SQIVND (reference sequence). Trimming pared 6 bases from V and 0 bases from J, leaving 14 bases between. This CDR3 spans 16 amino acids. Written as DNA, the CDR3 is TGTGCCAGTAGCCAGTTCGCGGGTTCGAACACCGGGGAGCTGTTTTTT. This sequence encodes CASSQFAGSNTGELFF.

The chain employs TRBV7-9 and TRBJ1-1; D not certain. Germline V lookup: CDR1 SEHNR, CDR2 FQNEAQ (reference sequence). The CDR3 runs to 13 residues. Trimming removed 4 bases at V and 1 base at J, with 7 bases between. The DNA for the CDR3 is TGTGCCAGCAGCTCACAAACGAACACTGAAGCTTTCTTT. It yields the protein CASSSQTNTEAFF.

The chain links TRBV7-6 to TRBJ2-7, with 7 bases fitting TRBD2. V shed 3 bases and J 2 bases; nucleotides not matched to a gene: 7. CDR3 size: 15 residues. In germline, CDR1 is SGHVS, CDR2 FNYEAQ. The CDR3 here is CASSFQLAAAYEQYF. In DNA form, the CDR3 reads TGTGCCAGCAGCTTTCAGCTAGCGGCGGCCTACGAGCAGTACTTC. Full variable domain (outside the CDR3, taken from reference TRBV7-6 and TRBJ2-7): GAGVSQSPRYKVTKRGQDVALRCDPISGHVSLYWYRQALGQGPEFLTYFNYEAQQDKSGLPNDRFSAERPEGSISTLTIQRTEQRDSAMYRCASSFQLAAAYEQYFGPGTRLTVT.

V usage is TRBV7-6 and J usage is TRBJ1-1; no clear D. The V and J ends lost 2 bases and 6 bases respectively, with 10 bases between them. CDR1 is SGHVS, CDR2 FNYEAQ, per germline. CDR3 length: 13 amino acids. The CDR3 here is CASSLRAGAEAFF. The CDR3 region has the DNA TGTGCCAGCAGCTTAAGGGCCGGGGCTGAAGCTTTCTTT.

This clone was observed a handful of times. CDR3 region: CASSTVTGSEPQHF. The CDR3 DNA is TGTGCCAGTAGTACTGTCACAGGGAGCGAGCCCCAGCATTTT. The rearrangement links TRBV19 to TRBJ1-5, with a weak D call TRBD1 (6 bases). Germline V gene sequence: CDR1 LNHDA, CDR2 SQIVND (reference sequence). V lost 4 bases and J lost 8, with 15 bases in between. The CDR3 covers 14 residues.

The rearrangement joins TRBV27 to TRBJ1-5, with D hard to call. Looked up from germline, CDR1 is MNHEY and CDR2 is SMNVEV (reference sequence). This CDR3 comprises 14 residues. Trimming pared 3 bases from V and 3 bases from J, leaving 9 bases between. The CDR3 protein is CASSFEGPNQPQHF. In DNA, the CDR3 is TGTGCCAGCAGTTTTGAGGGCCCCAATCAGCCCCAGCATTTT.

V is TRBV6-5 and J is TRBJ2-1, with TRBD2 as a possible D gene (6 bases). V was pared by 2 bases and J by 9 bases, with 17 bases between. Germline CDR1 MNHEY, CDR2 SVGAGI. The CDR3 runs 15 residues. The CDR3 DNA reads as TGTGCCAGCAGTTACCGGGACTCGCCGGTCGGTGAGCAGTTCTTC. It yields the protein CASSYRDSPVGEQFF.

The chain carries TRBV6-2 or TRBV6-3 and TRBJ2-5, with D possibly matching TRBD1 (6 bases). Germline lookup yields CDR1 MNHEY and CDR2 SVGEGT. Trimming left V 5 bases short and J 4 bases short, with 17 bases between. The CDR3 is 15 amino acids. In DNA, the CDR3 is TGTGCCAGCAGTGGGCGGACAGTCCGGGGAGAGACCCAGTACTTC. Its translation: CASSGRTVRGETQYF.